This note documents a single T cell receptor beta chain sequence. Donors each had at least one pre-ART PBMC sample and at least two post-ART ones. Roughly 1-10 million cryopreserved PBMC were held in samples before DNA extraction. This entry belongs to a study of long-term antiretroviral therapy in people with HIV. Survey-level resolution applied to immunoSEQ assay v3.0. Method: immunoSEQ multiplex PCR; TCRdb's copy keeps in-frame clones and lacks some. The repertoire holds under 20,000 clones, 78% seen once, with roughly 14% in the top ten. Germline CDR1 and CDR2: SEHNR and FQNEAQ (reference sequence). The CDR3 length is 18 residues. The ends lost 5 bases at V and 0 bases at J; junction bases unmatched: 12.

The sample here was unsorted PBMCs, taken more than 3.1 years after starting antiretroviral therapy. This clonotype was obtained from a woman aged 40 to 49 with HIV. The V gene is TRBV7-9, the J gene TRBJ2-5; 10 positions match TRBD2. CDR3 DNA sequence: TGTGCCAGCAGCCCTCAGCGGGGGGGGACCCAGTACCAAGAGACCCAGTACTTC. Amino acid sequence: CASSPQRGGTQYQETQYF.